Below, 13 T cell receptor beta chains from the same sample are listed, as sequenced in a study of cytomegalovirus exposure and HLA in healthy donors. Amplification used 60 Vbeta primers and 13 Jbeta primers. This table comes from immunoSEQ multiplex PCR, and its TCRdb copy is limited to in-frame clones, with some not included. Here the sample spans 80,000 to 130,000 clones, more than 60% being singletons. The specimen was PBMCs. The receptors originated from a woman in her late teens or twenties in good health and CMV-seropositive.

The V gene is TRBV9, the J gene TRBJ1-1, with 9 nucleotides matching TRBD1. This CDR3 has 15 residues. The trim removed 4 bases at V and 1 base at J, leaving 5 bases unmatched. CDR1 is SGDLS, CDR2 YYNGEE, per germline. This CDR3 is CASSRTGAPNTEAFF. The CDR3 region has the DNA TGTGCCAGCAGCCGGACAGGGGCCCCGAACACTGAAGCTTTCTTT.

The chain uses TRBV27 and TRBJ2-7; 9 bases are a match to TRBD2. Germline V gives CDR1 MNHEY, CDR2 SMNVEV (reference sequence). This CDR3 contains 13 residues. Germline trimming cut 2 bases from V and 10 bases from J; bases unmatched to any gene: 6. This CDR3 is CASSLTSGRFQYF. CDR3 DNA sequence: TGTGCCAGCAGTTTAACCAGCGGGAGGTTTCAGTACTTC.

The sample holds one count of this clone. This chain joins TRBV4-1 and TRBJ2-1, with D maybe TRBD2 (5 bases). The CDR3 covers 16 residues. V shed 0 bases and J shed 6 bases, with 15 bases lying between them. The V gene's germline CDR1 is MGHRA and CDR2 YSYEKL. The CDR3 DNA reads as TGCGCCAGCAGCCAAGAGGGCCCGGGAATTCCCAATGAGCAGTTCTTC. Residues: CASSQEGPGIPNEQFF.

The CDR3 DNA reads as TGTGCCAGCAGCTTGCATTCCGGGACAGGGGGCGCTGAGACCCAGTACTTC. Translating it yields CASSLHSGTGGAETQYF. J is TRBJ2-5 and V is TRBV5-4, with 12 nucleotides matching TRBD1. V dropped 1 base and J dropped 5; count of bases not matched to a gene: 9. This CDR3 has 17 residues. CDR1 and CDR2 (germline): SGHNT, YYREEE (reference sequence).

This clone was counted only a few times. CDR3 region: CAGGGQGGEQYF. CDR3 DNA sequence: TGTGCCGGGGGGGGACAGGGAGGCGAGCAGTACTTC. The rearrangement uses TRBV5-4 and TRBJ2-7; 9 bases line up with TRBD1. Unmatched junction bases numbered 8, after V lost 10 bases and J lost 6 bases. The CDR3 runs 12 residues. Looked up from germline, CDR1 is SGHNT and CDR2 is YYREEE (reference sequence).

The CDR3 sequence is CASSLDPGGYYNEQFF. The DNA for the CDR3 is TGTGCCAGCAGCTTAGACCCAGGGGGGTACTACAATGAGCAGTTCTTC. The V call is TRBV7-2, the J call TRBJ2-1, with a tentative D call TRBD1 (7 bases). Germline-derived CDR1 and CDR2 are SGHTA and FQGNSA. V lost 1 base, J lost 3 bases, and 13 bases lay in between. CDR3 size: 16 residues.

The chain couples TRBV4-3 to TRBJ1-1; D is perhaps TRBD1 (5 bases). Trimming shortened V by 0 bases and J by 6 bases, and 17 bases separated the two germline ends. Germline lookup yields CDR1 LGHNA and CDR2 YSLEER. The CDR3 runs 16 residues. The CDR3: CASSQDGFGGFSEAFF. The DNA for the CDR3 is TGCGCCAGCAGCCAAGACGGTTTCGGGGGGTTCTCTGAAGCTTTCTTT.

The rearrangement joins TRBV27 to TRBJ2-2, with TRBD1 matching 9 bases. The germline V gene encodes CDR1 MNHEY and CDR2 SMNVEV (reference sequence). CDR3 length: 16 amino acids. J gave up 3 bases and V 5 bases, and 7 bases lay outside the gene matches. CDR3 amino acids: CASSRATGGDTGELFF. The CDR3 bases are TGTGCCAGCAGTCGGGCGACAGGGGGTGACACCGGGGAGCTGTTTTTT.

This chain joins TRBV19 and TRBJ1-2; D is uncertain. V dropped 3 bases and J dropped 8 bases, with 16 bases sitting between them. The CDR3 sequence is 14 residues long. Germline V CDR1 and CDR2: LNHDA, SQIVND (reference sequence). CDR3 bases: TGTGCCAGTAGTATTGGCGAGGTCCTTAGAGGCTACACCTTC. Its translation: CASSIGEVLRGYTF.

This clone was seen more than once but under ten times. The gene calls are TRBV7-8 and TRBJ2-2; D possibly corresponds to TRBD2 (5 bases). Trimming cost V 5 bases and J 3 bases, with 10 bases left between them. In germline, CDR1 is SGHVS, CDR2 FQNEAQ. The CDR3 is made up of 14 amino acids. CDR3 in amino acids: CASSLDWDTGELFF. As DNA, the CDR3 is TGTGCCAGCAGCCTGGACTGGGACACCGGGGAGCTGTTTTTT.

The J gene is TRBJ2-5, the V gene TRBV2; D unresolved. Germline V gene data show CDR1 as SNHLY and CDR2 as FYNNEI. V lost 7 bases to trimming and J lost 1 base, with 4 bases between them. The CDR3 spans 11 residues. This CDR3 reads CASILQETQYF. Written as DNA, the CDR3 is TGTGCCAGCATACTCCAAGAGACCCAGTACTTC.

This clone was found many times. The CDR3 spells CATSRDRGDEAFF. The CDR3 DNA is TGTGCCACCAGCAGGGACAGGGGGGATGAAGCTTTCTTT. The gene calls are TRBV15 and TRBJ1-1; the match to TRBD1 covers 10 bases. Trimming took 3 bases from V and 7 from J; bases not matched to a gene: 2. In germline, CDR1 is LNHNV, CDR2 YYDKDF (reference sequence). The CDR3 has 13 amino acids.

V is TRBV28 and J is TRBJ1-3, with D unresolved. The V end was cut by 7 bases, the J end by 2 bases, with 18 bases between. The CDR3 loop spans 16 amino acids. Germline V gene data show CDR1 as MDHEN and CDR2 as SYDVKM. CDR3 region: CASTIGSRYPGNTIYF. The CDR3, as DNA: TGTGCCAGCACCATAGGTTCCAGGTACCCTGGAAACACCATATATTTT.